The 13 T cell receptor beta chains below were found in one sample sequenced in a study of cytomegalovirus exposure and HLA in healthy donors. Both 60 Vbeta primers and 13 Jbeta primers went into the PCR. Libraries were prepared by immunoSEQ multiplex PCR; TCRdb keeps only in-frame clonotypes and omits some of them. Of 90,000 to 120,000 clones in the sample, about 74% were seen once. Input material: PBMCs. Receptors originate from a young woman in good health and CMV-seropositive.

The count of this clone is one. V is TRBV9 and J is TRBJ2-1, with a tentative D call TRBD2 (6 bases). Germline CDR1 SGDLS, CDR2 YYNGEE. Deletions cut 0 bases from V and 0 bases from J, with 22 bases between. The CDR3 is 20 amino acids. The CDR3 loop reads CASSVVPSGEVPSSYNEQFF. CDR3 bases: TGTGCCAGCAGCGTAGTTCCTTCTGGGGAGGTTCCTAGCTCCTACAATGAGCAGTTCTTC.

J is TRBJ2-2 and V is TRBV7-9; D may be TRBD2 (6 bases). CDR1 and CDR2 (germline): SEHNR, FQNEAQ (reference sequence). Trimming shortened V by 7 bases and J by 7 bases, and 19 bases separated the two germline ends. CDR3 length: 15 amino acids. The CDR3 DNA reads TGTGCCAGCACCACCAGACTAGTGAAAGACGGGGAGCTGTTTTTT. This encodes CASTTRLVKDGELFF.

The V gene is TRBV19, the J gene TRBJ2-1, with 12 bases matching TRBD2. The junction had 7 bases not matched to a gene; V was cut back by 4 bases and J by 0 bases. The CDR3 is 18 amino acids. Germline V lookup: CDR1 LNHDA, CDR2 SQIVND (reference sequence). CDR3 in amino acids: CASSKASGRAGSYNEQFF. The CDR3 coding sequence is TGTGCCAGTAGTAAGGCTAGCGGGAGGGCGGGCTCCTACAATGAGCAGTTCTTC.

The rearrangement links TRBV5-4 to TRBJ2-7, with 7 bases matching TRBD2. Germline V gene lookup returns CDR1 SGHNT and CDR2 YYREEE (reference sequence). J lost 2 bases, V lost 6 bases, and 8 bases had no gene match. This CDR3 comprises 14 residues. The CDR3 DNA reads TGTGCCAGCACCCGCGGTGCGGGAGCCTACGAGCAGTACTTC. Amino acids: CASTRGAGAYEQYF.

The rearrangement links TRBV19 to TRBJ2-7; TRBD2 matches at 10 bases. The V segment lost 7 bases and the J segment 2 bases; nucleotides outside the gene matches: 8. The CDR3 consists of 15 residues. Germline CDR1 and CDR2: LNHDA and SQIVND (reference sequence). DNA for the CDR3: TGTGCCAGTACCGAGGGACTAGCGAGAGCCTACGAGCAGTACTTC. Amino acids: CASTEGLARAYEQYF.

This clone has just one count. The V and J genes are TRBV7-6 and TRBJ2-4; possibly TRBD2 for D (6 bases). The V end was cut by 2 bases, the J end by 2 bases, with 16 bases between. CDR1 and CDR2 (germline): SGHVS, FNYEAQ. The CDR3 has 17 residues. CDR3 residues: CASSLMEWGLSKNIQYF. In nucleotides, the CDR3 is TGTGCCAGCAGCTTAATGGAATGGGGACTGTCCAAAAACATTCAGTACTTC.

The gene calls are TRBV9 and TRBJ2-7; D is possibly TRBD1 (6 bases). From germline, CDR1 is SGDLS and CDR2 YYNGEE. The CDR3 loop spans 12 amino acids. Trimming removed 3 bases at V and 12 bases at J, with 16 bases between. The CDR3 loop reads CASSEGGPPGYF. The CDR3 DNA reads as TGTGCCAGCAGCGAAGGGGGACCCCCCGGGTACTTC.

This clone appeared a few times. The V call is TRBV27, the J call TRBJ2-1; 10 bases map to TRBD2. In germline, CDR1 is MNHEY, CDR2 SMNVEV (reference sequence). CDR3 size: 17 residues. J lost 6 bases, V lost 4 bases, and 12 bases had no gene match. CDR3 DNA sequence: TGTGCCAGCAGTTCCCCACTGAGCGGGAGGGCCTTCAATGAGCAGTTCTTC. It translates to CASSSPLSGRAFNEQFF.

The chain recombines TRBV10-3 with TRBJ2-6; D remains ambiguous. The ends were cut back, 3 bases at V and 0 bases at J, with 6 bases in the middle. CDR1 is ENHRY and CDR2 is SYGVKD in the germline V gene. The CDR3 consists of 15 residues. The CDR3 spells CAISETDSGANVLTF. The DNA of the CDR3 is TGTGCCATCAGTGAAACAGACTCTGGGGCCAACGTCCTGACTTTC.

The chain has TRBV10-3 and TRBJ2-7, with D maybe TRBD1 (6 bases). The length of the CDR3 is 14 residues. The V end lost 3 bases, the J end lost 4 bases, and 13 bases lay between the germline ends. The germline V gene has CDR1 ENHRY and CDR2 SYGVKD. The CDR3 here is CAISDTGIWYEQYF. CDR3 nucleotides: TGTGCCATCAGTGATACAGGGATATGGTACGAGCAGTACTTC.

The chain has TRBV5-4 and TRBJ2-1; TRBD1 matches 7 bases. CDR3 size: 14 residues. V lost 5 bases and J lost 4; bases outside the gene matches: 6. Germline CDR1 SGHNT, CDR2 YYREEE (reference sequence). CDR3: CASSRTGIYNEQFF. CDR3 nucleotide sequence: TGTGCCAGCAGTAGGACAGGAATTTACAATGAGCAGTTCTTC.

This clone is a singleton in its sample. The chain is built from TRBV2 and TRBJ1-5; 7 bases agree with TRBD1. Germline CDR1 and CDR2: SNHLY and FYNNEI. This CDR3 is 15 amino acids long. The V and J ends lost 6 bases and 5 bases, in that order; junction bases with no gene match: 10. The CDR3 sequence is CASSPGQISDQPQHF. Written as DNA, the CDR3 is TGTGCCAGCAGCCCGGGACAGATCAGCGATCAGCCCCAGCATTTT.

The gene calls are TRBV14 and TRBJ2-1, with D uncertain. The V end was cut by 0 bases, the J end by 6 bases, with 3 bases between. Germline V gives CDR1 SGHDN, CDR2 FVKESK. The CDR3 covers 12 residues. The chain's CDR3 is CASSQDLNEQFF. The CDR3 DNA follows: TGTGCCAGCAGCCAAGATCTCAATGAGCAGTTCTTC.